These T cell receptor beta chains were read from a single sample in a study of blood T cell repertoires in COVID-19. The protocol was immunoSEQ multiplex PCR, while the TCRdb copy is restricted to in-frame clones and leaves out a portion. The table records around 140,000 clones, 75% to 85% of them present only once. Sequences were obtained from peripheral blood. These receptors were taken from a man aged 65 to 79 who had recovered from COVID-19. The CDR3 runs from the conserved cysteine through the conserved F or W. The order of the fields is CDR3 length, D gene, J gene, clone size, V gene, CDR3 protein, CDR3 DNA. A D gene is named only where the DNA matches it firmly. The size of a clone is reported for some rows only, either as once, few or many, or as a class for expanded clones.

13 - TRBJ1-1 - TRBV7-9 CASSAGATTEAFF TGTGCCAGCAGCGCGGGGGCCACTACTGAAGCTTTCTTT
13 TRBD1 TRBJ2-1 - TRBV2 CASSRQGMDEQFF TGTGCCAGCAGTCGACAGGGGATGGATGAGCAGTTCTTC
14 TRBD1 TRBJ2-7 few TRBV4-1 CASSLQDRGYEQYF TGCGCCAGCAGCCTCCAAGACAGGGGCTACGAGCAGTACTTC
15 TRBD1 TRBJ1-1 - TRBV5-4 CASSWGAGGAPEAFF TGTGCCAGCAGCTGGGGGGCAGGGGGCGCGCCTGAAGCTTTCTTT
14 - TRBJ2-1 once TRBV7-3 CASSLASASTEQFF TGTGCCAGCAGCTTAGCTTCGGCTAGCACTGAGCAGTTCTTC
13 - TRBJ2-5 once TRBV11-2 CASSFNILETQYF TGTGCCAGCAGCTTCAACATATTGGAGACCCAGTACTTC
18 - TRBJ1-4 - TRBV7-9 CASSLAVGLRVANEKLFF TGTGCCAGCAGCTTAGCGGTCGGACTGCGGGTAGCTAATGAAAAACTGTTTTTT
12 - TRBJ2-7 - TRBV30 CAWSPTLSEQYF TGTGCCTGGAGCCCGACATTGTCCGAGCAGTACTTC
14 TRBD1 TRBJ2-5 - TRBV27 CASSRDRARETQYF TGTGCCAGCAGCCGCGACAGGGCGAGGGAGACCCAGTACTTC
15 TRBD1 TRBJ1-5 - TRBV24-1 CATSEPDRVFQPQHF TGTGCCACCAGTGAACCTGACAGGGTTTTTCAGCCCCAGCATTTT
16 - TRBJ2-1 - TRBV7-9 CASSPGDRTSYNEQFF TGTGCCAGCAGCCCAGGGGATCGGACATCCTACAATGAGCAGTTCTTC
15 - TRBJ1-1 - TRBV7-9 CASSLGVGVNTEAFF TGTGCCAGCAGCTTAGGGGTCGGGGTTAACACTGAAGCTTTCTTT
18 TRBD2 TRBJ2-4 - TRBV30 CAWSRMAGGILAKNIQYF TGTGCCTGGAGTCGGATGGCGGGAGGGATATTAGCCAAAAACATTCAGTACTTC
17 TRBD2 TRBJ2-3 - TRBV29-1 CSVSKGTSGSGTDTQYF TGCAGCGTATCTAAAGGGACTAGCGGGAGTGGGACAGATACGCAGTATTTT
16 TRBD2 TRBJ2-7 - TRBV9 CASSAEAGGGSYEQYF TGTGCCAGCAGCGCCGAAGCGGGAGGGGGGTCCTACGAGCAGTACTTC